Following are 4 T cell receptor beta chains from one sample sequenced in a study of blood T cell repertoires in COVID-19. Repertoires were generated with immunoSEQ multiplex PCR, while TCRdb's copy carries only in-frame clones and drops some. The sample lists 150,000 to 200,000 clones; around 81% were seen once. The sequenced material came from peripheral blood. The receptors shown here come from a woman older than 75 with COVID-19, enrolled during active disease.

This chain joins TRBV19 and TRBJ1-4; D call uncertain. Germline V gene data show CDR1 as LNHDA and CDR2 as SQIVND (reference sequence). The CDR3 totals 16 residues. V was clipped by 6 bases and J by 8 bases, with 22 bases between them. CDR3 nucleotide sequence: TGTGCCAGTAGCCGCGCCCACGGTTTATCTTCCGAAAAACTGTTTTTT. Protein product: CASSRAHGLSSEKLFF.

The sample holds a few counts of this clone. The rearrangement joins TRBV4-1 to TRBJ2-5; maybe TRBD2 (6 bases). CDR3 length: 13 residues. Germline lookup yields CDR1 MGHRA and CDR2 YSYEKL. V was clipped by 5 bases and J by 4 bases, with 11 bases between them. CDR3 nucleotide sequence: TGCGCCAGCAGCGGCGGGAAACGAGAGACCCAGTACTTC. Its protein is CASSGGKRETQYF.

The chain is built from TRBV30 and TRBJ2-5; 11 bases align to TRBD2. The CDR3 is 14 residues long. V dropped 3 bases and J dropped 4; count of bases not matched to a gene: 4. CDR1 and CDR2 from the germline V gene are GTSNPN and SVGIG (reference sequence). In DNA form, the CDR3 reads TGTGCCTGGAGCCCTCTAGCGGGGGGAGAGACCCAGTACTTC. Translated, it gives CAWSPLAGGETQYF.

By proportion, this clone is medium-sized. CDR3 sequence: CASSQDLGTGGARGYTF. DNA of the CDR3: TGCGCCAGCAGCCAAGATCTTGGTACAGGGGGCGCGAGAGGCTACACCTTC. The V gene is TRBV4-1, the J gene TRBJ1-2, with 9 bases matching TRBD1. The junction had 13 bases not matched to a gene; V was cut back by 0 bases and J by 8 bases. Germline CDR1 reads MGHRA; CDR2 reads YSYEKL. This CDR3 is built from 17 residues.